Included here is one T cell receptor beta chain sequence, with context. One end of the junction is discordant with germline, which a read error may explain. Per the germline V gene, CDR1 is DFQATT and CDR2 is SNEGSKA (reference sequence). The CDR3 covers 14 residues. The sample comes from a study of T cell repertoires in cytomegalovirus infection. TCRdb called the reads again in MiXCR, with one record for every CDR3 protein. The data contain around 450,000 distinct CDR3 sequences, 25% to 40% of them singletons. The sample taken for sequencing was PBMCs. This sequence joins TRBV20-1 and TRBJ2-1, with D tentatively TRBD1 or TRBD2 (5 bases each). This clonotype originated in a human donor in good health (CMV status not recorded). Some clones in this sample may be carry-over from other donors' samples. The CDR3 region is CSAETGTHYNEQLF. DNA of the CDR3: TGCAGTGCTGAAACCGGGACCCACTACAATGAGCAGTTATTC.